Listed below are T cell receptor beta chains from one sample, sequenced in a study of post-analysis software for immune sequencing data. In TCRdb, the PCR reads were re-called with MiXCR into one record per CDR3 protein. The sample yields roughly 600,000 distinct CDR3 sequences, roughly 45% seen once. The sample comprised blood. The receptors were sampled from a girl aged 5 to 17 with multiple sclerosis. Both conserved end residues are part of each CDR3. D genes are given only for firm matches. A row's size may be missing; if present it is once, few, many or a size class.

D: TRBD1
size: few
J: TRBJ2-5
V: TRBV4-1
CDR3: CASSQESRDRGQGAQYF
DNA: TGCGCCAGCAGCCAAGAATCCCGGGACAGGGGGCAAGGGGCCCAGTACTTC

D: .
size: .
J: TRBJ2-7
V: TRBV20-1
CDR3: CSARNSGNLLDEQYF
DNA: TGCAGTGCTAGAAATAGTGGGAACCTGCTCGACGAGCAGTACTTC

D: .
size: .
J: TRBJ2-7
V: TRBV28
CDR3: CASILGQKSHEQYF
DNA: TGTGCCAGCATCCTGGGGCAAAAATCCCACGAGCAGTACTTC

D: .
size: few
J: TRBJ1-2
V: TRBV9
CDR3: CASRPTDQGRYTF
DNA: TGTGCCAGCAGGCCGACAGATCAGGGGCGCTACACCTTC

D: .
size: few
J: TRBJ1-6
V: TRBV27
CDR3: CASSFSQGPLHF
DNA: TGTGCCAGCAGTTTTTCACAGGGACCCCTCCACTTT

D: TRBD2
size: once
J: TRBJ2-7
V: TRBV5-1
CDR3: CAGSVVAGEAYEQYF
DNA: TGCGCCGGCAGCGTGGTAGCGGGGGAGGCGTACGAGCAGTACTTC

D: TRBD1
size: few
J: TRBJ2-7
V: TRBV3-1
CDR3: CASSPTNLGTGLYEQYF
DNA: TGTGCCAGCAGCCCGACAAACCTCGGGACAGGGCTATACGAGCAGTACTTC

D: .
size: .
J: TRBJ1-1
V: TRBV20-1
CDR3: CSATGPGVAEAFF
DNA: TGCAGTGCCACAGGCCCAGGAGTGGCTGAAGCTTTCTTT

D: TRBD2
size: .
J: TRBJ2-7
V: TRBV4-2
CDR3: CASSQGLAGAYEQYF
DNA: TGTGCCAGCAGCCAAGGACTAGCGGGCGCCTACGAGCAGTACTTC

D: .
size: .
J: TRBJ2-5
V: TRBV5-6
CDR3: CASSVSPGTGTQYF
DNA: TGTGCCAGCAGCGTCAGTCCCGGGACGGGGACCCAGTACTTC

D: .
size: .
J: TRBJ1-6
V: TRBV5-1
CDR3: CASSLFPRDNSPLHF
DNA: TGCGCCAGCAGCTTATTCCCCAGGGATAATTCACCCCTCCACTTT

D: TRBD2
size: few
J: TRBJ2-1
V: TRBV5-1
CDR3: CASSLVGLALDEQFF
DNA: TGCGCCAGCAGCTTGGTGGGACTAGCGTTAGATGAGCAGTTCTTC

D: .
size: many
J: TRBJ2-7
V: TRBV5-1
CDR3: CASSLESSYEQYF
DNA: TGCGCCAGCAGCTTGGAGTCATCCTACGAGCAGTACTTC

D: .
size: few
J: TRBJ1-6
V: TRBV6-6
CDR3: CASSYHREAPLHF
DNA: TGTGCCAGCAGTTACCACAGGGAAGCACCCCTCCACTTT

D: .
size: .
J: TRBJ2-6
V: TRBV6-1
CDR3: CASSVQGPGANVLTF
DNA: TGTGCCAGCAGTGTGCAGGGGCCTGGGGCCAACGTCCTGACTTTC

D: .
size: few
J: TRBJ1-1
V: TRBV12-3/TRBV12-4
CDR3: CASTPRRRNTEAFF
DNA: TGTGCCAGCACCCCCAGGAGGAGAAACACTGAAGCTTTCTTT

D: .
size: once
J: TRBJ2-7
V: TRBV4-1
CDR3: CASSQDPAGRSYEQYF
DNA: TGCGCCAGCAGCCAAGATCCAGCGGGCCGTTCCTACGAGCAGTACTTC

D: .
size: .
J: TRBJ2-7
V: TRBV7-9
CDR3: CASSRGTQEQYF
DNA: TGTGCCAGCAGCCGCGGGACCCAAGAGCAGTACTTC

D: .
size: .
J: TRBJ2-1
V: TRBV24-1
CDR3: CATSDPGTLRTNEQFF
DNA: TGTGCCACCAGTGATCCAGGGACTCTTCGGACCAATGAGCAGTTCTTC

D: .
size: few
J: TRBJ2-7
V: TRBV7-3
CDR3: CASSSSSSDLEQYF
DNA: TGTGCCAGCAGCTCTTCTTCCTCGGATCTCGAGCAGTACTTC

D: TRBD2
size: .
J: TRBJ2-1
V: TRBV7-3
CDR3: CASSLKARGGYNEQFF
DNA: TGTGCCAGCAGCTTAAAGGCGCGGGGGGGCTACAATGAGCAGTTCTTC

D: .
size: .
J: TRBJ2-4
V: TRBV5-5
CDR3: CASRFDHTGEKEQYF
DNA: TGTGCCAGCAGGTTTGACCATACCGGGGAGAAGGAGCAGTACTTC

D: .
size: .
J: TRBJ2-3
V: TRBV12-3/TRBV12-4
CDR3: CASRLDHTGTQYF
DNA: TGTGCCAGCAGATTGGACCACACAGGTACGCAGTATTTT

D: TRBD1
size: .
J: TRBJ2-1
V: TRBV3-1
CDR3: CASSRQGVYNEQFF
DNA: TGTGCCAGCAGCCGTCAGGGGGTATACAATGAGCAGTTCTTC

D: .
size: .
J: TRBJ2-7
V: TRBV20-1
CDR3: CSARGIYEQYF
DNA: TGCAGTGCTAGAGGAATCTACGAGCAGTACTTC

D: .
size: few
J: TRBJ1-6
V: TRBV7-9
CDR3: CASSSQLEYNSPLHF
DNA: TGTGCCAGCAGCTCCCAACTGGAATATAATTCACCCCTCCACTTT